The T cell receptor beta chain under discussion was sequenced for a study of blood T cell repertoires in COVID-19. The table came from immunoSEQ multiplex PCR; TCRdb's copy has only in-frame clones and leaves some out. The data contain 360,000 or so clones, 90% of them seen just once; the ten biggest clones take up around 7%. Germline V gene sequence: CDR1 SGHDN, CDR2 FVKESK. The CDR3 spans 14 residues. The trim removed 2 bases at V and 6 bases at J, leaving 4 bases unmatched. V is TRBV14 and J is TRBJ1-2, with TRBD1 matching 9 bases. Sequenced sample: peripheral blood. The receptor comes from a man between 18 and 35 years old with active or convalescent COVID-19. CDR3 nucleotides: TGTGCCAGCAGCCAATCGGGACAGGGTCATGGCTACACCTTC. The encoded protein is CASSQSGQGHGYTF.